This T cell receptor (beta chain) was sequenced for a study of T cells in Graves' hyperthyroidism and ophthalmopathy. In the study overall: Peripheral blood sampling occurred at initial diagnosis, before any treatment.

In this sample, this clonotype turned up many times. Its target is unknown. V lost 4 bases, J lost 1 base, and 7 bases lay in between. In germline, CDR1 is KGHSH, CDR2 LQKENI. CDR3 length: 13 amino acids. Study findings and constraints: In the blood, most expanded thyroid clonotypes above 0.001 appeared as well.

Amplified regions were TCR beta CDR3 sequences from RNA transcripts. HTBI primers drove first-round RT-PCR of the TCR CDR3. TCRdb re-called the multiplex PCR reads with MiXCR, one entry per CDR3 protein. This sample has a few hundred thousand distinct CDR3 sequences, with roughly 13% found just once. Uncontrolled infections, other autoimmune diseases, pregnancy or lactation led to exclusion of patients. This receptor was taken from a woman in her thirties or forties with Graves' ophthalmopathy. The chain links TRBV18 to TRBJ1-1; D is undetermined. The sample was blood. The CDR3: CASSLEWNTEAFF. The CDR3 bases are TGTGCCAGCTCACTAGAGTGGAACACTGAAGCTTTCTTT.